These T cell receptor beta chains were read from a single sample in a study of vaccination effects on CD4 cells after COVID-19. These receptors' targets are unknown. Clones were sequenced by immunoSEQ multiplex PCR, and TCRdb holds only the in-frame ones, with some missing. Among 66,000 or so clones listed, approximately 80% were seen once. Here the sequenced sample was CD4+ T cells from PBMCs cultured without peptide, taken after COVID-19 vaccination. These receptors were obtained from a human donor who received a COVID-19 vaccine. CDR3s include the opening cysteine and the closing phenylalanine or tryptophan. Fields, in order: clone size, D gene, V gene, J gene, CDR3 protein, CDR3 DNA. A D gene is named only where the DNA matches it firmly. Expanded clones are given a class, and other clones once, few, many or no size at all.

size: few
D: NA
V: TRBV7-2
J: TRBJ1-6
CDR3: CASSLSPGGNSPLHF
DNA: TGTGCCAGCAGCTTATCTCCAGGTGGGAATTCACCCCTCCACTTT

size: NA
D: NA
V: TRBV19
J: TRBJ1-2
CDR3: CATKVDDGYTF
DNA: TGTGCCACTAAAGTCGACGATGGCTACACCTTC

size: NA
D: NA
V: TRBV7-2
J: TRBJ1-1
CDR3: CASSSLSGNTEAFF
DNA: TGTGCCAGCAGCTCCTTATCGGGAAATACTGAAGCTTTCTTT

size: NA
D: NA
V: TRBV7-6
J: TRBJ1-1
CDR3: CASSLGGGTEAFF
DNA: TGTGCCAGCAGCTTAGGAGGGGGGACTGAAGCTTTCTTT

size: few
D: NA
V: TRBV7-9
J: TRBJ1-6
CDR3: CASSLSYSPLHF
DNA: TGTGCCAGCAGCTTAAGCTACTCACCCCTCCACTTT

size: NA
D: NA
V: TRBV24-1
J: TRBJ2-3
CDR3: CATSDLRVFGDTQYF
DNA: TGTGCCACCAGTGATCTCAGGGTTTTTGGAGATACGCAGTATTTT

size: NA
D: NA
V: TRBV5-5
J: TRBJ1-2
CDR3: CASSFQEYGYTF
DNA: TGTGCCAGCAGCTTTCAGGAATATGGCTACACCTTC

size: NA
D: TRBD1
V: TRBV6-2/TRBV6-3
J: TRBJ1-3
CDR3: CASSGETGSTGNTIYF
DNA: TGTGCCAGCAGTGGGGAGACAGGGTCTACTGGAAACACCATATATTTT

size: NA
D: NA
V: TRBV27
J: TRBJ1-4
CDR3: CASSLSGRGRGEKLFF
DNA: TGTGCCAGCAGTTTATCGGGGCGGGGGCGGGGTGAAAAACTGTTTTTT

size: NA
D: NA
V: TRBV6-6
J: TRBJ1-4
CDR3: CASSFHRATNEKLFF
DNA: TGTGCCAGCAGTTTTCACAGGGCAACTAATGAAAAACTGTTTTTT

size: once
D: TRBD1
V: TRBV5-1
J: TRBJ1-2
CDR3: CASSFAGGRGRVGYGYTF
DNA: TGCGCCAGCAGCTTCGCCGGTGGAAGGGGGCGGGTGGGCTATGGCTACACCTTC

size: NA
D: NA
V: TRBV6-5
J: TRBJ1-4
CDR3: CASRAGSTNEKLFF
DNA: TGTGCCAGCAGGGCAGGGTCAACTAATGAAAAACTGTTTTTT

size: NA
D: TRBD2
V: TRBV7-3
J: TRBJ2-1
CDR3: CASSDGLAVYNEQFF
DNA: TGTGCCAGCAGCGATGGACTAGCGGTCTACAATGAGCAGTTCTTC

size: NA
D: TRBD2
V: TRBV5-1
J: TRBJ2-3
CDR3: CASSSSGALRDTQYF
DNA: TGCGCCAGCAGCTCTAGCGGAGCCCTCCGGGATACGCAGTATTTT

size: NA
D: TRBD1
V: TRBV6-4
J: TRBJ1-1
CDR3: CASSDSGQVNTEAFF
DNA: TGTGCCAGCAGTGACTCGGGACAGGTGAACACTGAAGCTTTCTTT

size: NA
D: NA
V: TRBV5-4
J: TRBJ1-4
CDR3: CASSLGGVNEKLFF
DNA: TGTGCCAGCAGCTTGGGAGGGGTTAATGAAAAACTGTTTTTT

size: NA
D: NA
V: TRBV10-3
J: TRBJ1-6
CDR3: CASGSSPLHF
DNA: TGTGCCAGCGGCTCTTCACCCCTCCACTTT